The 4 T cell receptor beta chains below come from one sample, sequenced in a study of blood T cells in healthy people across ages. A sample-barcoded 5' primer and a J-beta primer mix were used in a second PCR of roughly 6 to 11 cycles. In TCRdb, the 5' RACE reads were re-called with MiXCR into one record per CDR3 protein. The table lists hundreds of thousands of distinct CDR3 sequences, under 30% of them singletons, with about a sixth in the top ten. Sample: blood. The receptors derive from a woman over 75 in good health.

J is TRBJ2-7 and V is TRBV20-1; D is undetermined. Germline V CDR1 and CDR2: DFQATT, SNEGSKA (reference sequence). The V end lost 6 bases, the J end lost 0 bases, and 15 bases lay between the germline ends. This CDR3 has 14 residues. The CDR3 sequence: CSAINTRDSYEQYF. CDR3 sequence (DNA): TGCAGTGCCATAAACACCAGAGACTCCTACGAGCAGTACTTC.

This clonotype was seen more than once but under ten times. The rearrangement uses TRBV2 and TRBJ2-7; perhaps D is TRBD1 or TRBD2 (5 bases each). The length of the CDR3 is 15 residues. Trimming removed 7 bases from V and 1 base from J, with 17 bases in between. Per the germline V gene, CDR1 is SNHLY and CDR2 is FYNNEI. The CDR3 sequence: CASTPGGARSYEQYF. The CDR3 DNA reads as TGTGCCAGCACCCCTGGGGGAGCTAGGTCCTACGAGCAGTACTTC.

Concerning this clonotype: A clone one base away is much larger, so this may be a read error. The chain joins TRBV5-6 to TRBJ2-1; 9 nucleotides line up with TRBD1. V gave up 4 bases and J gave up 5 bases; unmatched junction bases: 4. CDR3 length: 14 residues. The germline V gene encodes CDR1 SGHDT and CDR2 YYEEEE. The chain's CDR3 is CASSMTGGNNEQFF. The CDR3 DNA sequence: TGTGCCAGCAGCATGACAGGGGGGAACAATGAGCAGTTCTTC.

The chain links TRBV9 to TRBJ2-2, with a possible D match to TRBD2 (6 bases). The CDR3 loop spans 15 amino acids. The germline V gene has CDR1 SGDLS and CDR2 YYNGEE. The V end was cut by 4 bases, the J end by 0 bases, with 10 bases between. The DNA for the CDR3 is TGTGCCAGCAGCATAGCGGTCGCGAACACCGGGGAGCTGTTTTTT. This gives the protein CASSIAVANTGELFF.